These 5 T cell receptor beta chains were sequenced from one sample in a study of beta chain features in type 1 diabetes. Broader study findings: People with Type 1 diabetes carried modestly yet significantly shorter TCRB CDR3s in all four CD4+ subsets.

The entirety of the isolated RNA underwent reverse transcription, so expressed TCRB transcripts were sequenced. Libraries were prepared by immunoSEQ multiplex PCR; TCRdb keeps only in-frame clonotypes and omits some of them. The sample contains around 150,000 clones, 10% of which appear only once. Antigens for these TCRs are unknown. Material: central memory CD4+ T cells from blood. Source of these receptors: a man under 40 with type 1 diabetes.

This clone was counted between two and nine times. This CDR3 reads CASSLGLAASTYEQYF. The CDR3 nucleotides read TGTGCCAGCAGCCTTGGACTAGCGGCAAGTACCTACGAGCAGTACTTC. The J gene is TRBJ2-7, the V gene TRBV11-2; TRBD2 matches 10 bases. The V gene's germline CDR1 is SGHAT and CDR2 FQNNGV. Trimming at V came to 5 bases and at J to 2 bases, leaving 9 bases not matched to a gene. This CDR3 spans 16 amino acids.

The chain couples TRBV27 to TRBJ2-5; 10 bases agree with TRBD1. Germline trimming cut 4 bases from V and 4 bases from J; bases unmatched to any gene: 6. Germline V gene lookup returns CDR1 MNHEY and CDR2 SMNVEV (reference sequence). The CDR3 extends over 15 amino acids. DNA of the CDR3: TGTGCCAGCAGTTACCGGACAGGGGGAAGAGAGACCCAGTACTTC. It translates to CASSYRTGGRETQYF.

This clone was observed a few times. The CDR3 is CASSEHLNYGYTF. The CDR3 DNA follows: TGTGCCAGCAGTGAACATCTAAACTATGGCTACACCTTC. The rearrangement joins TRBV6-1 to TRBJ1-2, with D hard to call. This CDR3 has 13 residues. The ends were cut back, 2 bases at V and 2 bases at J, with 6 bases in the middle. Germline loops: CDR1 MNHNS, CDR2 SASEGT.

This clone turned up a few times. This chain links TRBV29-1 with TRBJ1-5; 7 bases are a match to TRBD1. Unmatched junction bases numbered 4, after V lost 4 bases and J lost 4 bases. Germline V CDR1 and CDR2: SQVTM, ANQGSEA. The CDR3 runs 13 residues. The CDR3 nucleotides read TGCAGCGTTGGTGGGACAGAGAATCAGCCCCAGCATTTT. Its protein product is CSVGGTENQPQHF.

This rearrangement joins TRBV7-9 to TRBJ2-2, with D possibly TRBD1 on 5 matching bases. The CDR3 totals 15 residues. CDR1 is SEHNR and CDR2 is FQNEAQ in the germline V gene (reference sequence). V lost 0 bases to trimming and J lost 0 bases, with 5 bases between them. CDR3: CASSLARANTGELFF. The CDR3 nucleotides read TGTGCCAGCAGCTTAGCCAGGGCGAACACCGGGGAGCTGTTTTTT.